Following are 14 T cell receptor beta chains from one sample sequenced in a study of blood T cell repertoires in COVID-19. Sequencing was performed with immunoSEQ multiplex PCR; in TCRdb, only in-frame clones are kept and a portion is missing. Of more than 90,000 clones in the sample, more than 75% are singletons; the top ten hold 11%. Sequencing used peripheral blood. These receptors came from a woman aged 25 to 39 with acute or convalescent COVID-19.

The chain recombines TRBV6-5 with TRBJ2-2, with D hard to call. CDR1 MNHEY and CDR2 SVGAGI come from the germline V gene. The ends were cut back, 6 bases at V and 2 bases at J, with 4 bases in the middle. This CDR3 spans 12 amino acids. CDR3 sequence (DNA): TGTGCCAGCAGCCAAAACACCGGGGAGCTGTTTTTT. This sequence encodes CASSQNTGELFF.

The chain couples TRBV10-3 to TRBJ1-6, with a tentative D call TRBD1 (6 bases). Germline loops: CDR1 ENHRY, CDR2 SYGVKD. V shed 3 bases and J shed 6 bases, with 12 bases lying between them. The CDR3 extends over 15 amino acids. The CDR3 sequence: CAISEKRQVNSPLHF. The CDR3 DNA is TGTGCCATCAGTGAAAAACGACAGGTTAATTCACCCCTCCACTTT.

A few counts support this clone. The CDR3 spells CASRGTGIKQYF. The CDR3 region has the DNA TGTGCCAGCAGGGGGACAGGGATCAAGCAGTACTTC. The chain employs TRBV25-1 and TRBJ2-7; 9 nucleotides line up with TRBD1. CDR1 and CDR2 from the germline V gene are MGHDK and SYGVNS. V trimming: 6 bases; J trimming: 8 bases; junction bases outside the gene matches: 5. CDR3 length equals 12 residues.

This clone was seen more than once but under ten times. This sequence joins TRBV7-9 and TRBJ2-7; the D gene is possibly TRBD1 (7 bases). The V and J ends lost 1 base and 1 base respectively, with 20 bases between them. Per germline, CDR1 SEHNR and CDR2 FQNEAQ (reference sequence). The CDR3 has 18 amino acids. The CDR3 region is CASSLGTGLTSLSYEQYF. CDR3 in DNA: TGTGCCAGCAGCTTAGGGACAGGCTTAACTAGCCTATCCTACGAGCAGTACTTC.

The rearrangement links TRBV6-5 to TRBJ1-2; TRBD1 matches at 7 bases. J was trimmed by 7 bases and V by 4 bases; bases with no gene match: 9. The germline V gene encodes CDR1 MNHEY and CDR2 SVGAGI. The CDR3 totals 14 residues. CDR3 bases: TGTGCCAGCAGTTCGCAGGGGGTAATGGTTGGCTACACCTTC. It translates to CASSSQGVMVGYTF.

J is TRBJ2-6 and V is TRBV5-1; tentatively, D is TRBD1 (6 bases). The CDR3 covers 17 residues. From germline, CDR1 is SGHRS and CDR2 YFSETQ. V was shortened by 0 bases and J by 0 bases, with 10 bases between the two germline ends. CDR3 sequence reads: CASSLAGESSGANVLTF. For the CDR3, the DNA is TGCGCCAGCAGCTTGGCAGGGGAATCCTCTGGGGCCAACGTCCTGACTTTC.

Notes on this clone: This specimen includes other DNA sequences encoding the same CDR3. V usage is TRBV5-1 and J usage is TRBJ2-3; 12 bases agree with TRBD2. The CDR3 is 15 amino acids. The germline gives CDR1 SGHRS, CDR2 YFSETQ. After removal of 6 bases from V and 4 bases from J, the junction contained 6 bases not matched to a gene. The CDR3 nucleotides read TGCGCCAGCACGCTAGCGGGGGGGCCTGCAGATACGCAGTATTTT. Its translation: CASTLAGGPADTQYF.

This chain uses TRBV6-1 with TRBJ2-6, with no clear D. The germline V gene encodes CDR1 MNHNS and CDR2 SASEGT. The CDR3 is 15 residues long. Deletions cut 2 bases from V and 0 bases from J, with 5 bases between. The CDR3 reads CASSEMSSGANVLTF. CDR3 in DNA: TGTGCCAGCAGTGAAATGAGCTCTGGGGCCAACGTCCTGACTTTC.

The V gene is TRBV5-1, the J gene TRBJ2-1; 10 bases align to TRBD1. Germline lookup yields CDR1 SGHRS and CDR2 YFSETQ. This CDR3 spans 15 amino acids. Trimming took 2 bases from V and 8 from J; bases not matched to a gene: 7. CDR3 sequence: CASSFGTGERHEQFF. The CDR3 DNA reads TGCGCCAGCAGCTTCGGGACAGGGGAAAGACATGAGCAGTTCTTC.

J is TRBJ1-6 and V is TRBV25-1; 10 bases line up with TRBD1. The CDR3 is made up of 15 amino acids. V shed 3 bases and J 8 bases; nucleotides not matched to a gene: 4. Per the germline V gene, CDR1 is MGHDK and CDR2 is SYGVNS. This chain's CDR3 is CASSETGGGYSPLHF. CDR3 nucleotides: TGTGCCAGCAGTGAGACAGGGGGCGGATATTCACCCCTCCACTTT.

The V gene is TRBV20-1, the J gene TRBJ1-1, with D hard to call. Germline V CDR1 and CDR2: DFQATT, SNEGSKA (reference sequence). The CDR3 contains 11 residues. V was trimmed by 6 bases and J by 1 base, leaving 6 bases between them. CDR3: CSAPQNTEAFF. The CDR3 DNA reads as TGCAGTGCCCCCCAGAACACTGAAGCTTTCTTT.

The chain uses TRBV5-1 and TRBJ2-7; D is perhaps TRBD2 (6 bases). Trimming took 1 base from V and 5 from J, leaving 28 bases between them. In germline, CDR1 is SGHRS, CDR2 YFSETQ. The CDR3 is 19 residues long. The CDR3 region is CASSLPAGTGGVIADEQYF. DNA of the CDR3: TGCGCCAGCAGCTTGCCCGCCGGGACTGGAGGCGTCATCGCAGACGAGCAGTACTTC.

The rearrangement links TRBV29-1 to TRBJ2-3, with 7 positions matching TRBD2. V lost 3 bases to trimming and J lost 0 bases; unmatched junction nucleotides: 6. Per the germline V gene, CDR1 is SQVTM and CDR2 is ANQGSEA. The CDR3 length is 15 residues. In DNA form, the CDR3 reads TGCAGCGTTGATCTGGTTAGCGGGAGCACAGATACGCAGTATTTT. This gives the protein CSVDLVSGSTDTQYF.

This sequence joins TRBV10-3 and TRBJ1-2; 11 bases agree with TRBD1. The J segment lost 8 bases and the V segment lost 4 bases, leaving 9 bases of the junction unmatched. The germline CDR1 and CDR2 sequences are ENHRY and SYGVKD. The CDR3 runs to 15 residues. The CDR3 nucleotides are TGTGCCATCAGTGCAAGGGATCGGACAGGGGGCGGCTACACCTTC. Its translation is CAISARDRTGGGYTF.